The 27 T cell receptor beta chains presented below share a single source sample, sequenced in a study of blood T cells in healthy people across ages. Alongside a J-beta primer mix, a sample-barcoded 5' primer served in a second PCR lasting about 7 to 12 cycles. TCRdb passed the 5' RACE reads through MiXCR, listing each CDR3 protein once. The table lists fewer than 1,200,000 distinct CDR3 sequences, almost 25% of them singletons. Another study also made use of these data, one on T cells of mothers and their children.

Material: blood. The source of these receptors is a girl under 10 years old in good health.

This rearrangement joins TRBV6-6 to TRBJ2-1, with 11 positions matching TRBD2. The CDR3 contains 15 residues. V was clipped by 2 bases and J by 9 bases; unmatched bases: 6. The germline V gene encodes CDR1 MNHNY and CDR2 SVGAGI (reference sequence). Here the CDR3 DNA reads TGTGCCAGCAGTTACGTACTAGCGGGAGCTGTTGAGCAGTTCTTC. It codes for CASSYVLAGAVEQFF.

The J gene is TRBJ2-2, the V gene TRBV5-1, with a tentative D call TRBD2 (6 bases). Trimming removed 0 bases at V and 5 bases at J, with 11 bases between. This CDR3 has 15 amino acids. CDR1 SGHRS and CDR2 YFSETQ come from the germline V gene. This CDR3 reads CASSLEGGLTGELFF. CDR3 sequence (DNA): TGCGCCAGCAGCTTGGAGGGAGGACTTACCGGGGAGCTGTTTTTT.

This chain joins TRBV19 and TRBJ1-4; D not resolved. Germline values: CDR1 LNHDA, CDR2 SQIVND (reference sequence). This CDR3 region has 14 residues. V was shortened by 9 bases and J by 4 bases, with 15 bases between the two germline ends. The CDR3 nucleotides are TGTGCCAGCCTTAATAGCGGAAGTAATGAAAAACTGTTTTTT. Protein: CASLNSGSNEKLFF. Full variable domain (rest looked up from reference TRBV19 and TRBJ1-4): DGGITQSPKYLFRKEGQNVTLSCEQNLNHDAMYWYRQDPGQGLRLIYYSQIVNDFQKGDIAEGYSVSREKKESFPLTVTSAQKNPTAFYLCASLNSGSNEKLFFGSGTQLSVL.

This CDR3 is CAISEPSGNYEQYF. For the CDR3, the DNA is TGTGCCATCAGTGAGCCTAGCGGGAATTACGAGCAGTACTTC. V is TRBV10-3 and J is TRBJ2-7; 9 bases are shared with TRBD2. Germline assignment: CDR1 ENHRY and CDR2 SYGVKD. J gave up 4 bases and V 2 bases, and 3 bases lay outside the gene matches. CDR3 length equals 14 residues.

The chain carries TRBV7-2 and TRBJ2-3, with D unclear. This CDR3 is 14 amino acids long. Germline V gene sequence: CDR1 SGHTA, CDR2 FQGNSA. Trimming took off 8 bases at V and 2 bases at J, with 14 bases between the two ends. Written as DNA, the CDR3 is TGTGCCAGCGCCTCCCGGGTCCACACAGATACGCAGTATTTT. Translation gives CASASRVHTDTQYF.

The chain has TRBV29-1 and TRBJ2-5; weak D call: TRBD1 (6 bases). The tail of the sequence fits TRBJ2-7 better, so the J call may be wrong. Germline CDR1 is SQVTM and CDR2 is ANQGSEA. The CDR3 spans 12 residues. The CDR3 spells CSVEEGTNEQYF. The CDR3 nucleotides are TGCAGCGTCGAGGAAGGGACAAACGAGCAGTACTTC.

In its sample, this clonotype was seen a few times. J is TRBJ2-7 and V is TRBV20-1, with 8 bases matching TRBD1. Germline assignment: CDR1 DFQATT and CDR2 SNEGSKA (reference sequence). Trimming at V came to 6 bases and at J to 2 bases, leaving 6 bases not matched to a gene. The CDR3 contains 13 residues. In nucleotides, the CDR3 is TGCAGTGCCACAGGGGGTCCTACCTACGAGCAGTACTTC. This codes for CSATGGPTYEQYF.

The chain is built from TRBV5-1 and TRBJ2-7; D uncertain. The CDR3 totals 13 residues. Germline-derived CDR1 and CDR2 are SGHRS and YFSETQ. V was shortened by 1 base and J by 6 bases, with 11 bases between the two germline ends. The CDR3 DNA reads TGCGCCAGCAGCTTGTGGCCCGTAGTCGAGCAGTACTTC. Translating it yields CASSLWPVVEQYF.

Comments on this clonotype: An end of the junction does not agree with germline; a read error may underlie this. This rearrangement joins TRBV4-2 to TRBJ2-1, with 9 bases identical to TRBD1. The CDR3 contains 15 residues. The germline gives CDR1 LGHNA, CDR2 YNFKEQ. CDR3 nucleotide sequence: TGTGCCAGCAGCATAGAGACAGGGGGTAACAATGAGCAGCTCTTC. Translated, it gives CASSIETGGNNEQLF.

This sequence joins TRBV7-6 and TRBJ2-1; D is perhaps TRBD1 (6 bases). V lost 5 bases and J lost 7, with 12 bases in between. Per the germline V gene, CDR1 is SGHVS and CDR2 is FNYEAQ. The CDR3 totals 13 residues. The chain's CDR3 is CASSRIQGNEQFF. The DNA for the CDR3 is TGTGCCAGCAGCCGGATTCAGGGGAATGAGCAGTTCTTC.

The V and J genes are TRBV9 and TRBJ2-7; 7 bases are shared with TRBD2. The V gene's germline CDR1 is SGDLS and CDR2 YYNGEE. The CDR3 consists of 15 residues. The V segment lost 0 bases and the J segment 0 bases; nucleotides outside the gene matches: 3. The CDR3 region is CASSVGGDYSYEQYF. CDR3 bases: TGTGCCAGCAGCGTAGGGGGGGACTACTCCTACGAGCAGTACTTC.

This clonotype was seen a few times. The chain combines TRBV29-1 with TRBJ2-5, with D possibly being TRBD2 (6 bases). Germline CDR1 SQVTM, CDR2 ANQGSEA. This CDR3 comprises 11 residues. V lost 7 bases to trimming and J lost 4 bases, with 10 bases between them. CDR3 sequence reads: CSGGEAETQYF. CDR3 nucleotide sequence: TGCAGCGGGGGGGAGGCAGAGACCCAGTACTTC.

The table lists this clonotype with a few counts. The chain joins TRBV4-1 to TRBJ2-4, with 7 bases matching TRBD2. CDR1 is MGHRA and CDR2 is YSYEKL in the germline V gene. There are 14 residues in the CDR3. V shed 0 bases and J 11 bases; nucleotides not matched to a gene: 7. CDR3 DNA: TGCGCCAGCAGCCAAGAGCCTAGCGGTCAAGTTCAGTACTTC. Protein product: CASSQEPSGQVQYF.

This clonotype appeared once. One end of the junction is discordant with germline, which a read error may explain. As DNA, the CDR3 is TGCGCCACCAGCTTGGCCGGTCTAGAGAACTACGAGCAGTACTTC. Its protein is CATSLAGLENYEQYF. The chain is built from TRBV5-1 and TRBJ2-7; D remains ambiguous. Germline V CDR1 and CDR2: SGHRS, YFSETQ. This CDR3 contains 15 residues.

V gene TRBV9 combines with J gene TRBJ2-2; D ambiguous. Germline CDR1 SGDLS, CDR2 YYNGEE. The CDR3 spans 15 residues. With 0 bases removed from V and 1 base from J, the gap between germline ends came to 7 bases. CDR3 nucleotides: TGTGCCAGCAGCGTAGGCGCAGGGAACACCGGGGAGCTGTTTTTT. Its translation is CASSVGAGNTGELFF. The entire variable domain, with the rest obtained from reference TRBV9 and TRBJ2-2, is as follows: DSGVTQTPKHLITATGQRVTLRCSPRSGDLSVYWYQQSLDQGLQFLIQYYNGEERAKGNILERFSAQQFPDLHSELNLSSLELGDSALYFCASSVGAGNTGELFFGEGSRLTVL.

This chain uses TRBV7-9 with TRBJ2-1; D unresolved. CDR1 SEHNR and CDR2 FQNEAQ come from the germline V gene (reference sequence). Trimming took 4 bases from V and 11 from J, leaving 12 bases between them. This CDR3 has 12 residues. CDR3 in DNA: TGTGCCAGCAGCTCCGAGCTCGGTCAGCAGTTCTTC. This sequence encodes CASSSELGQQFF. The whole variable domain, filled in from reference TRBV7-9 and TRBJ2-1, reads DTGVSQNPRHKITKRGQNVTFRCDPISEHNRLYWYRQTLGQGPEFLTYFQNEAQLEKSRLLSDRFSAERPKGSFSTLEIQRTEQGDSAMYLCASSSELGQQFFGPGTRLTVL.

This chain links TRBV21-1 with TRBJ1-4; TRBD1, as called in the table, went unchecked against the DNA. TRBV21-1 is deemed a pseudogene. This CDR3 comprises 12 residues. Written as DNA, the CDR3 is TGTGCCAGCCTGGGCGCCCATGAAAAACTGTTTTTT. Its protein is CASLGAHEKLFF.

This CDR3 is CASSRLSGRALEETQYF. CDR3 bases: TGTGCCAGCAGCCGGCTGAGCGGGAGGGCCTTGGAAGAGACCCAGTACTTC. The V and J genes are TRBV12-3 or TRBV12-4 and TRBJ2-5, with TRBD2 matching 10 bases. CDR3 size: 17 residues. V gave up 6 bases and J gave up 3 bases; unmatched junction bases: 13.

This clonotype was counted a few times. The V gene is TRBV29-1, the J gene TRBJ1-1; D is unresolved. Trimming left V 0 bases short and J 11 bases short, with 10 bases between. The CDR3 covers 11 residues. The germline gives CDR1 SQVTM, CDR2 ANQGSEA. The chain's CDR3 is CSVEDLGLAFF. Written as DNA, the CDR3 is TGCAGCGTTGAAGATCTAGGGCTGGCTTTCTTT.

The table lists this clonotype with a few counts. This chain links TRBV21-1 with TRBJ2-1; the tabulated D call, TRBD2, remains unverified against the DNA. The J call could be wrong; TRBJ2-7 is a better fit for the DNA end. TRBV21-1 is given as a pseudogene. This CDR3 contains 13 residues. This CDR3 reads CASSRGGSDEQYF. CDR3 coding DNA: TGTGCCAGCAGCAGGGGAGGGAGCGACGAGCAGTACTTC.

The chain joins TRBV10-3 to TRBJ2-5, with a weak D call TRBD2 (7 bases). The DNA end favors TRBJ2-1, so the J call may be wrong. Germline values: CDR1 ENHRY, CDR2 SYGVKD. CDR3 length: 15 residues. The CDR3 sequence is CAISERGGVGNEQFF. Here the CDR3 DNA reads TGTGCCATCAGTGAGAGGGGGGGGGTTGGGAATGAGCAGTTCTTC.

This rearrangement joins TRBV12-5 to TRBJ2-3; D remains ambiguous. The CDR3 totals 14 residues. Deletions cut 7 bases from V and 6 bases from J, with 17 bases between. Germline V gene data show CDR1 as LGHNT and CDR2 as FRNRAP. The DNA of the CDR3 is TGTGCTAGTGCCCCTTATAGCCAGCAGGATACGCAGTATTTT. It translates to CASAPYSQQDTQYF.

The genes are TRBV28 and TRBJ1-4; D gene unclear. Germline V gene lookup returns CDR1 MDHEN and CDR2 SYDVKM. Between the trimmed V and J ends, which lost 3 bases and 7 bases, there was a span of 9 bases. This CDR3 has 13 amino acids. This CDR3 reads CASSFWTGEKLFF. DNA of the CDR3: TGTGCCAGCAGTTTCTGGACGGGTGAAAAACTGTTTTTT.

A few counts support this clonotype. CDR3 nucleotides: TGTGCCAGCAGTCCGGACGACAGGGTGGTTGGAGATACGCAGTATTTT. Translating it yields CASSPDDRVVGDTQYF. The chain carries TRBV28 and TRBJ2-3, with 7 positions matching TRBD1. The length of the CDR3 is 16 residues. With V trimmed by 5 bases and J by 5 bases, 13 bases remained unmatched. Germline V CDR1 and CDR2: MDHEN, SYDVKM.

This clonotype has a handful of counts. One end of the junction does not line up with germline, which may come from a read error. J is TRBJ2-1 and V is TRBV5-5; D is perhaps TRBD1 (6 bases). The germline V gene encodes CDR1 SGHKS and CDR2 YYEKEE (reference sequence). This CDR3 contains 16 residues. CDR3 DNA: TGTGCCAGCAGCGCAGTCCCAGGGGCTCCCTTAGGGACCCAGTGCTTC. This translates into CASSAVPGAPLGTQCF.

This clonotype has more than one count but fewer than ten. Here the CDR3 DNA reads TGTGCCAGCAGAATAGCGGGTGATAGAGCGTACTTC. It codes for CASRIAGDRAYF. This chain uses TRBV7-9 with TRBJ2-5; 7 bases map to TRBD2. Losses at the gene ends were 6 bases for V and 13 bases for J; bases not matched to a gene: 11. The CDR3 is 12 residues long. Germline CDR1 is SEHNR and CDR2 is FQNEAQ (reference sequence).

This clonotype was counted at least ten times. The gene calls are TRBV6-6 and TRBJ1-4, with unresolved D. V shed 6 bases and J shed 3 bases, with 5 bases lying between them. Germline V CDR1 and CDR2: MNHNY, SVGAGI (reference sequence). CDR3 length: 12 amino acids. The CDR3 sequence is CASSRPNEKLFF. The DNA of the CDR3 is TGTGCCAGCAGCCGGCCTAATGAAAAACTGTTTTTT.